This T cell receptor beta chain was recorded in a study of T cell responses to AZD1222 COVID-19 vaccine. Study information: Pooling covered second doses at about 4 or about 12 weeks.

Study-wide points: Vaccine-related CD4 TCRs covered spike, predominating at 160-218 and 743-854. Of spike-specific TCRs, nearly half reportedly target regions left unmutated in variants.

Some clones are missing from TCRdb's copy, which holds only in-frame ones; the method was immunoSEQ multiplex PCR. The top ten hold more than 0.4% of the sample, which has more than 150,000 clones, approximately 86% seen once. V lost 4 bases, J lost 3 bases, and 9 bases lay in between. This CDR3 contains 13 residues. Germline V gives CDR1 LGHDT, CDR2 YNNKEL (reference sequence). As for this clone: Its specificity is unknown.

Sample: peripheral blood, taken on day 0 of AZD1222 vaccination. V and J are TRBV3-1 (or the pseudogene TRBV3-2) and TRBJ2-5; no firm D call. This sequence was found in an adult in good health. CDR3 sequence reads: CASSPWTEETQYF. DNA for the CDR3: TGTGCCAGCAGCCCGTGGACGGAAGAGACCCAGTACTTC.